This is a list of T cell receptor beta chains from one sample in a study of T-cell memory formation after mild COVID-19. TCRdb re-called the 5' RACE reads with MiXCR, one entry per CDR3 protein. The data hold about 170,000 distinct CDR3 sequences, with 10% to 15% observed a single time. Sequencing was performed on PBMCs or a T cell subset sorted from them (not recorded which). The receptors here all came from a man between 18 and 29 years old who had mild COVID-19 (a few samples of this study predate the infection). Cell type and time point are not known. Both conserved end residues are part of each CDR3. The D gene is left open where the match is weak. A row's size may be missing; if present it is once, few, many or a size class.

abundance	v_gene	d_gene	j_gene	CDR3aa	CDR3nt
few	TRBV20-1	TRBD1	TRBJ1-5	CSAARDRGRSQPQHF	TGCAGTGCTGCCCGGGACAGGGGAAGAAGTCAGCCCCAGCATTTT
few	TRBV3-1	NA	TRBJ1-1	CASSQDRRPGRAFF	TGTGCCAGCAGCCAAGATCGTCGGCCAGGGAGAGCTTTCTTT
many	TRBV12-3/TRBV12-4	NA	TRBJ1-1	CASRMNTEAFF	TGTGCCAGCCGAATGAACACTGAAGCTTTCTTT
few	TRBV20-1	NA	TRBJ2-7	CSATPPGFSYEQYF	TGCAGTGCCACCCCCCCGGGGTTCTCCTACGAGCAGTACTTC
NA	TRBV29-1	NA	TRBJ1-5	CSVASTGGSQPQHF	TGCAGCGTTGCCTCCACCGGGGGCAGTCAGCCCCAGCATTTT
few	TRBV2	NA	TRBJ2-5	CASSKGEEETQYF	TGTGCCAGCTCCAAGGGCGAAGAAGAGACCCAGTACTTC
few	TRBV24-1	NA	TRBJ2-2	CATSDTGRPGELFF	TGTGCCACCAGTGATACCGGAAGGCCCGGGGAGCTGTTTTTT
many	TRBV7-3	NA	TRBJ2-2	CASSPDGTGELFF	TGTGCCAGCAGCCCGGACGGAACCGGGGAGCTGTTTTTT
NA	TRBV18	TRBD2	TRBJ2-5	CASSQEAGGQETQYF	TGTGCCAGCTCTCAGGAAGCGGGGGGACAAGAGACCCAGTACTTC
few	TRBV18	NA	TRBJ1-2	CASSPPGANYGYTF	TGTGCCAGCTCACCACCGGGAGCTAACTATGGCTACACCTTC
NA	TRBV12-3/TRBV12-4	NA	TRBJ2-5	CASSSRRGQRETQYF	TGTGCCAGCAGTTCCCGCCGCGGACAGCGAGAGACCCAGTACTTC
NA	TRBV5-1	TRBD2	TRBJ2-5	CASSFGASGNQETQYF	TGCGCCAGCAGCTTTGGGGCTAGCGGAAACCAAGAGACCCAGTACTTC
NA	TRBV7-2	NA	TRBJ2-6	CASRDAGANVLTF	TGTGCCAGCAGGGATGCCGGGGCCAACGTCCTGACTTTC
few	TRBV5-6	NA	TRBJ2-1	CASSLRGAALGSYNEQFF	TGTGCCAGCAGCTTAAGGGGGGCCGCTTTGGGATCCTACAATGAGCAGTTCTTC
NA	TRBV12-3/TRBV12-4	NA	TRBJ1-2	CASSPGLSYTF	TGTGCCAGCAGTCCCGGACTGAGCTACACCTTC
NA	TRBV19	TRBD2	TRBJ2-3	CASSSPAGGATDTQYF	TGTGCCAGTAGTTCACCGGCCGGGGGGGCAACCGATACGCAGTATTTT
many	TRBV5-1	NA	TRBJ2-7	CASSLAGQTYEQYF	TGCGCCAGCAGCTTGGCAGGTCAGACCTACGAGCAGTACTTC
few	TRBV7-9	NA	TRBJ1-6	CASSPRSEFQALHF	TGTGCCAGCAGCCCCCGATCGGAGTTTCAAGCCCTCCACTTT
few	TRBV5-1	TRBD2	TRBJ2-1	CASSLETSGGPYNEQFF	TGCGCCAGCAGCTTGGAGACTAGCGGGGGGCCCTACAATGAGCAGTTCTTC
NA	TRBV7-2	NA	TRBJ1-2	CASSLTGDHGYTF	TGTGCCAGCAGCTTAACGGGGGACCATGGCTACACCTTC
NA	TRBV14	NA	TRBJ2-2	CASSGIARDTGELFF	TGTGCCAGCAGCGGCATAGCTAGGGACACCGGGGAGCTGTTTTTT
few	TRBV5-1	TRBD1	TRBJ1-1	CASSLQGSTEAFF	TGCGCCAGCAGCCTACAGGGGAGCACTGAAGCTTTCTTT
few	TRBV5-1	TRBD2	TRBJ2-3	CASSRTSGGGSTDTQYF	TGCGCCAGCAGCCGGACTAGCGGGGGGGGATCCACAGATACGCAGTATTTT
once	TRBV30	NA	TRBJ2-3	CAWGPVGADTQYF	TGTGCCTGGGGCCCAGTGGGGGCAGATACGCAGTATTTT
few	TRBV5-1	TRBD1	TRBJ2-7	CASSRDSSSSYEQYF	TGCGCCAGCAGCCGGGACAGTTCAAGCTCCTACGAGCAGTACTTC
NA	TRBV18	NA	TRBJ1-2	CASSPSPAQGGYTF	TGTGCCAGCTCACCTTCGCCAGCCCAGGGTGGCTACACCTTC
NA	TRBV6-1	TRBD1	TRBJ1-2	CASSEAAGTATLRGYTF	TGTGCCAGCAGTGAAGCGGCGGGGACAGCAACTCTGCGGGGCTACACCTTC
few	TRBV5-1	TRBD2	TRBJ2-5	CASSGRTSGEETQYF	TGCGCCAGCAGCGGGCGGACTAGCGGGGAAGAGACCCAGTACTTC
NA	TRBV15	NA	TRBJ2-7	CATSRTLGGSYEQYF	TGTGCCACCAGCAGGACCTTGGGGGGATCCTACGAGCAGTACTTC
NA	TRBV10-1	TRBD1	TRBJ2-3	CASSGGTGYTDTQYF	TGCGCCAGCAGTGGCGGGACAGGGTACACAGATACGCAGTATTTT
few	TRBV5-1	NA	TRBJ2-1	CASSFDQSSYNEQFF	TGCGCCAGCAGCTTCGACCAGAGCTCCTACAATGAGCAGTTCTTC
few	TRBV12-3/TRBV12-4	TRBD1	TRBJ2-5	CASSGQGEWETQYF	TGTGCCAGCAGTGGACAGGGGGAATGGGAGACCCAGTACTTC
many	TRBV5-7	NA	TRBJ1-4	CASSLKGCEKLFF	TGTGCCAGCAGCTTGAAAGGGTGTGAAAAACTGTTTTTT
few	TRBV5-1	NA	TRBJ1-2	CASSLSAGAENGYTF	TGCGCCAGCAGCTTGTCGGCAGGGGCAGAGAATGGCTACACCTTC
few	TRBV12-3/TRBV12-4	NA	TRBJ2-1	CASSRSLGLYNEQFF	TGTGCCAGCAGTCGATCCTTGGGTTTGTACAATGAGCAGTTCTTC
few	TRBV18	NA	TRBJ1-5	CASSPTGDWQPQHF	TGTGCCAGCTCACCAACGGGCGACTGGCAGCCCCAGCATTTT
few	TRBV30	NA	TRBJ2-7	CAWRDRQSPSYEQYF	TGTGCCTGGAGGGACCGACAGAGTCCTTCCTACGAGCAGTACTTC
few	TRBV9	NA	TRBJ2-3	CASSGPSGDTQYF	TGTGCCAGCAGCGGACCTTCCGGAGATACGCAGTATTTT
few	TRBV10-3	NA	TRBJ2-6	CAISAVTGANVLTF	TGTGCCATCAGTGCGGTTACTGGGGCCAACGTCCTGACTTTC
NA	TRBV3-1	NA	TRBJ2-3	CASSQYIQDTQYF	TGTGCCAGCAGCCAGTATATTCAAGATACGCAGTATTTT
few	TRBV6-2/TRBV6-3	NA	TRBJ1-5	CASSYLAGQPQHF	TGTGCCAGCAGTTACCTGGCAGGTCAGCCCCAGCATTTT
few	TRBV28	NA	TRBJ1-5	CASSLASAQHF	TGTGCCAGCAGTTTAGCGTCGGCCCAGCATTTT
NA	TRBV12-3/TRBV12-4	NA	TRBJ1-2	CASRQGVDYGYTF	TGTGCCAGCAGACAGGGCGTAGACTATGGCTACACCTTC
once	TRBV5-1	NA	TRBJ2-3	CASSLVGAGDTQYF	TGCGCCAGCAGCTTGGTGGGAGCTGGTGATACGCAGTATTTT
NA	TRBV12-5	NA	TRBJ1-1	CATILDTNTEAFF	TGTGCTACGATTCTGGACACGAACACTGAAGCTTTCTTT